The clone carrying this TCR beta chain was observed a single time. This sample was taken from a study of T cell clonotyping in hematopoietic cell transplantation. The data were produced by immunoSEQ multiplex PCR, yet TCRdb's version contains in-frame clones alone and is incomplete. The table lists under 9,500 clones, 85% to 90% of them singletons. Germline V lookup: CDR1 ENHRY, CDR2 SYGVKD. V was cut by 3 bases and J by 3 bases, with 9 bases left in between. The CDR3 contains 15 residues. The rearrangement links TRBV10-3 to TRBJ1-6; D ambiguous. The receptor was derived from a human patient who had an allogeneic stem cell transplant, so the T cells may come from the graft donor. The donor label of this sample is uncertain. Some clones in this sample may be carry-over from other donors' samples. The sequences come from PBMCs, collected 180 days after allogeneic stem cell transplant. CDR3 nucleotide sequence: TGTGCCATCAGTGATTCCGGAGTCTATAATTCACCCCTCCACTTT. The encoded protein is CAISDSGVYNSPLHF.